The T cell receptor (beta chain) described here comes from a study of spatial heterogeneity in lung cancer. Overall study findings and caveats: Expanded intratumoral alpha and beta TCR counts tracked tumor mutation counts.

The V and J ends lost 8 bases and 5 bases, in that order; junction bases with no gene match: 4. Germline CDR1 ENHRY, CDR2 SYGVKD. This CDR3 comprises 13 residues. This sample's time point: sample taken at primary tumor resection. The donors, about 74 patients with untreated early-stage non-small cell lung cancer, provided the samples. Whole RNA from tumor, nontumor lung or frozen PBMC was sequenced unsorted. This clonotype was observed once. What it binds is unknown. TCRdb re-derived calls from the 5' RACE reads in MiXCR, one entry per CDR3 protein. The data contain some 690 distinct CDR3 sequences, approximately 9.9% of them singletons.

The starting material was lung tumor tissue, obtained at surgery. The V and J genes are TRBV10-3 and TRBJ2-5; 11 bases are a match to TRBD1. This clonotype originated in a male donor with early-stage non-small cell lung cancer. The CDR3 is CAIGQGARETQYF. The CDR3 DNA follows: TGTGCCATCGGACAGGGGGCAAGGGAGACCCAGTACTTC.